A selection of T cell receptor beta chains follows, all from one sample in a study of T cell responses to AZD1222 COVID-19 vaccine. Libraries were prepared by immunoSEQ multiplex PCR; TCRdb keeps only in-frame clonotypes and omits some of them. Among approximately 90,000 clones listed, around 90% were seen once. The input for sequencing was peripheral blood, taken on day 0 of AZD1222 vaccination. These receptors all come from an adult in good health. The CDR3 runs from the conserved cysteine through the conserved F or W. The order of the fields is D gene, clone size, J gene, V gene, CDR3 protein, CDR3 DNA. A D gene is named only where the DNA matches it firmly. Clone size, where shown, is once, few, many, or a class for clones that have expanded.

D: .
size: .
J: TRBJ2-5
V: TRBV5-1
CDR3: CASSFNTQETQYF
DNA: TGCGCCAGCAGCTTTAACACGCAAGAGACCCAGTACTTC

D: .
size: .
J: TRBJ2-7
V: TRBV7-2
CDR3: CASSLILEAGYEQYF
DNA: TGTGCCAGCAGCTTAATCTTGGAGGCGGGCTACGAGCAGTACTTC

D: .
size: .
J: TRBJ2-7
V: TRBV7-2
CDR3: CASSSQTGSSYEQYF
DNA: TGTGCCAGCAGCTCCCAAACAGGGAGCTCCTACGAGCAGTACTTC

D: .
size: .
J: TRBJ2-3
V: TRBV4-2
CDR3: CASSIRVGAGDTQYF
DNA: TGTGCCAGCAGCATACGTGTGGGGGCGGGGGATACGCAGTATTTT

D: .
size: .
J: TRBJ1-1
V: TRBV4-1
CDR3: CASSQGPGPLNTEAFF
DNA: TGCGCCAGCAGCCAGGGTCCGGGACCCCTGAACACTGAAGCTTTCTTT

D: .
size: .
J: TRBJ2-3
V: TRBV7-3
CDR3: CASSPFGGPTDTQYF
DNA: TGTGCCAGCAGCCCATTCGGGGGACCTACAGATACGCAGTATTTT

D: .
size: once
J: TRBJ1-2
V: TRBV12-3/TRBV12-4
CDR3: CASSPRTGGYTF
DNA: TGTGCCAGCAGTCCTAGGACTGGCGGCTACACCTTC

D: .
size: .
J: TRBJ1-1
V: TRBV5-4
CDR3: CASSFSAAPEAFF
DNA: TGTGCCAGCAGCTTCAGCGCAGCTCCTGAAGCTTTCTTT

D: TRBD2
size: .
J: TRBJ2-2
V: TRBV10-3
CDR3: CATGTSGGAGTGELFF
DNA: TGTGCCACCGGGACTAGCGGGGGGGCAGGGACCGGGGAGCTGTTTTTT

D: .
size: .
J: TRBJ1-3
V: TRBV20-1
CDR3: CSAGRGNTIYF
DNA: TGCAGTGCTGGTCGAGGAAACACCATATATTTT

D: TRBD2
size: .
J: TRBJ2-3
V: TRBV6-5
CDR3: CASSYEVAGLTDTQYF
DNA: TGTGCCAGCAGTTACGAGGTAGCGGGACTCACAGATACGCAGTATTTT

D: TRBD2
size: .
J: TRBJ2-1
V: TRBV18
CDR3: CASSPGTSRHNEQFF
DNA: TGTGCCAGCTCACCAGGGACTAGCCGCCACAATGAGCAGTTCTTC

D: .
size: .
J: TRBJ1-4
V: TRBV5-1
CDR3: CASSVTQATNEKLFF
DNA: TGCGCCAGCAGCGTCACGCAAGCAACTAATGAAAAACTGTTTTTT

D: .
size: .
J: TRBJ2-3
V: TRBV24-1
CDR3: CATSDPSGDTQYF
DNA: TGTGCCACCAGTGATCCGTCAGGAGATACGCAGTATTTT

D: .
size: .
J: TRBJ2-1
V: TRBV3-1/TRBV3-2
CDR3: CASSQNPTVIPRGNEQFF
DNA: TGTGCCAGCAGCCAAAATCCGACGGTTATCCCCCGGGGCAATGAGCAGTTCTTC

D: TRBD2
size: .
J: TRBJ2-1
V: TRBV10-2
CDR3: CASILAGGNNEQFF
DNA: TGCGCCAGCATACTAGCGGGAGGGAACAATGAGCAGTTCTTC